This TCR beta chain was sequenced during a study of brain metastases from non-small cell lung cancer. General study results and limits: Fewer infiltrating T cells were found in brain metastases than primaries. Compared with their matched primary tumors, around 60% of brain metastases showed expanded T-cell clones. Metastases had sparse T cells but largely shared repertoires with primaries.

The CDR3 is 16 amino acids. V dropped 12 bases and J dropped 4; count of bases not matched to a gene: 14. Germline V CDR1 and CDR2: KGHDR, SFDVKD. The protocol was immunoSEQ multiplex PCR, while the TCRdb copy is restricted to in-frame clones and leaves out a portion. This table has about 4,900 clones, over 65% appearing once. This clone is categorized as large. The antigen is undetermined. This sequence originates from a donor over 35 with non-small cell lung cancer. Material: primary lung tumor tissue. The chain employs TRBV24-1 and TRBJ2-5; 12 bases agree with TRBD2. DNA of the CDR3: TGTGCCGGTATACCGGGACTAGCGGGTAAGTCAGAGACCCAGTACTTC. It specifies CAGIPGLAGKSETQYF.